A single sample gave rise to the 9 T cell receptor beta chains below, sequenced in a study of T-cell memory formation after mild COVID-19. TCRdb fed the 5' RACE reads into MiXCR, producing one record per CDR3 protein. This sample has about 350,000 distinct CDR3 sequences, with approximately 14% found just once. The sample was PBMCs or a T cell subset sorted from them (not recorded which). Receptors were obtained from a young man who had mild COVID-19 (a few samples of this study predate the infection). Cell type and time point are not known.

In DNA form, the CDR3 reads TGTGCCAGCAGCCTCAACCCACGAACAGGGAACTATGGCTACACCTTC. This gives the protein CASSLNPRTGNYGYTF. V and J are TRBV7-9 and TRBJ1-2; D perhaps matches TRBD1 (6 bases). Trimming took 5 bases from V and 2 from J, leaving 18 bases between them. The CDR3 totals 16 residues. Germline V gene data show CDR1 as SEHNR and CDR2 as FQNEAQ (reference sequence).

The V call is TRBV6-5, the J call TRBJ1-2; TRBD1 might be the D (5 bases). Per germline, CDR1 MNHEY and CDR2 SVGAGI. Between the trimmed V and J ends, which lost 0 bases and 3 bases, there was a span of 11 bases. The CDR3 length is 15 residues. The chain's CDR3 is CASSYSKQAYYGYTF. The DNA of the CDR3 is TGTGCCAGCAGTTACTCGAAACAGGCCTACTATGGCTACACCTTC.

This clonotype was seen only a few times. The V and J genes are TRBV21-1 and TRBJ2-7; no check of the table's D call, TRBD2, against the DNA was made. TRBV21-1 is described as a pseudogene. The CDR3 is 12 residues long. The CDR3: CASSQRSLEQYV. The CDR3, as DNA: TGTGCCAGCAGCCAGCGGTCCCTCGAGCAGTACGTC.

This clonotype has a count of ten or more. The chain has TRBV7-9 and TRBJ2-1, with 15 bases matching TRBD2. V lost 6 bases to trimming and J lost 7 bases; unmatched junction nucleotides: 1. The CDR3 consists of 14 residues. The germline gives CDR1 SEHNR, CDR2 FQNEAQ (reference sequence). CDR3 DNA sequence: TGTGCCAGCAGAGGACTAGCGGGGGGGAATGAGCAGTTCTTC. Its translation is CASRGLAGGNEQFF. The variable domain in full, completed from reference TRBV7-9 and TRBJ2-1, reads DTGVSQNPRHKITKRGQNVTFRCDPISEHNRLYWYRQTLGQGPEFLTYFQNEAQLEKSRLLSDRFSAERPKGSFSTLEIQRTEQGDSAMYLCASRGLAGGNEQFFGPGTRLTVL.

This clonotype has a handful of counts. The gene calls are TRBV12-3 or TRBV12-4 and TRBJ2-6; 9 bases map to TRBD1. V gave up 11 bases and J gave up 1 base; unmatched junction bases: 12. This CDR3 contains 17 residues. CDR3 nucleotides: TGTGCCTCACACGCGGGACAGGGTTTTTCTGGGGCCAACGTCCTGACTTTC. Amino acids: CASHAGQGFSGANVLTF.

This chain links TRBV30 with TRBJ2-7; 10 bases map to TRBD1. After removal of 1 base from V and 4 bases from J, the junction contained 10 bases not matched to a gene. Germline V gives CDR1 GTSNPN, CDR2 SVGIG (reference sequence). The CDR3 extends over 16 amino acids. CDR3 in DNA: TGTGCCTGGAGTGCACGGGTCGGGACAGGGGCTTACGAGCAGTACTTC. Its translation: CAWSARVGTGAYEQYF.

The J gene is TRBJ1-6, the V gene TRBV5-1; tentatively, D is TRBD1 (5 bases). The germline V gene has CDR1 SGHRS and CDR2 YFSETQ. The V end lost 4 bases, the J end lost 7 bases, and 15 bases lay between the germline ends. CDR3 length: 15 amino acids. The CDR3 region has the DNA TGCGCCAGCAGCCAGGACCGGGGACTAAATTCACCCCTCCACTTT. This sequence encodes CASSQDRGLNSPLHF.

The chain recombines TRBV12-3 or TRBV12-4 with TRBJ1-5, with a weak D call TRBD1 (5 bases). V was shortened by 4 bases and J by 5 bases, with 18 bases between the two germline ends. The CDR3 is 16 amino acids. The CDR3 region has the DNA TGTGCCAGCAGTTCCCCTCGGGGGGGTCCCGATCAGCCCCAGCATTTT. This gives the protein CASSSPRGGPDQPQHF.

This clonotype was observed a handful of times. This sequence joins TRBV5-1 and TRBJ2-5; D ambiguous. The CDR3 loop spans 12 amino acids. Germline V gene sequence: CDR1 SGHRS, CDR2 YFSETQ. Between the trimmed V and J ends, which lost 5 bases and 1 base, there was a span of 6 bases. As DNA, the CDR3 is TGCGCCAGCAGAAGGGTCCAAGAGACCCAGTACTTC. Its protein is CASRRVQETQYF.